A single sample is the source of the 19 T cell receptor beta chains below, sequenced in a study of shared clonotypes between healthy human individuals. Profiled with immunoSEQ multiplex PCR; TCRdb holds only in-frame clones, not every one. The sample shows some 2 million clones, roughly 94% of them seen only once. Sequencing was carried out using naive CD4+ T cells sorted from blood. This sample's subset: CD45RA+ positively selected. The receptors were sampled from a man aged 18 to 30 in good health.

The V gene is TRBV18, the J gene TRBJ2-7; D may be TRBD2 (5 bases). There are 15 residues in the CDR3. V lost 0 bases and J lost 3, with 12 bases in between. The germline CDR1 and CDR2 sequences are KGHSH and LQKENI. CDR3: CASSPPSVGGYEQYF. The CDR3 DNA reads TGTGCCAGCTCACCACCTAGCGTCGGCGGCTACGAGCAGTACTTC. Full variable domain (remainder filled in from reference TRBV18 and TRBJ2-7): NAGVMQNPRHLVRRRGQEARLRCSPMKGHSHVYWYRQLPEEGLKFMVYLQKENIIDESGMPKERFSAEFPKEGPSILRIQQVVRGDSAAYFCASSPPSVGGYEQYFGPGTRLTVT.

The chain recombines TRBV9 with TRBJ2-7, with D perhaps TRBD2 (6 bases). V shed 2 bases and J shed 5 bases, with 14 bases lying between them. Germline assignment: CDR1 SGDLS and CDR2 YYNGEE. The CDR3 loop spans 14 amino acids. The CDR3 sequence: CASSVTATSHEQYF. The DNA for the CDR3 is TGTGCCAGCAGCGTCACCGCTACTAGCCACGAGCAGTACTTC.

CDR3 DNA sequence: TGTGCCAGCAGTTATACCTCTGGGGCCAACGTCCTGACTTTC. Amino acid sequence: CASSYTSGANVLTF. This chain uses TRBV6-5 with TRBJ2-6; no definite D call. The V gene's germline CDR1 is MNHEY and CDR2 SVGAGI. CDR3 length equals 14 residues. Trimming removed 3 bases from V and 0 bases from J, with 3 bases in between.

The CDR3 sequence is CAWSGTSGSSSYNEQFF. The CDR3 DNA sequence: TGTGCCTGGAGCGGGACTAGCGGGAGTAGCTCCTACAATGAGCAGTTCTTC. The chain combines TRBV30 with TRBJ2-1, with TRBD2 identical over 14 bases. Germline V gene sequence: CDR1 GTSNPN, CDR2 SVGIG (reference sequence). The CDR3 runs to 17 residues. V was pared by 3 bases and J by 0 bases, with 4 bases of the junction left unmatched. Filled out from reference TRBV30 and TRBJ2-1, the complete variable domain reads SQTIHQWPATLVQPVGSPLSLECTVEGTSNPNLYWYRQAAGRGLQLLFYSVGIGQISSEVPQNLSASRPQDRQFILSSKKLLLSDSGFYLCAWSGTSGSSSYNEQFFGPGTRLTVL.

Turning to this clone: The same CDR3 is also encoded by other DNA sequences in this sample. The rearrangement joins TRBV7-9 to TRBJ2-7; no clear D gene. Trimming removed 1 base from V and 2 bases from J, with 9 bases in between. Germline V lookup: CDR1 SEHNR, CDR2 FQNEAQ (reference sequence). The CDR3 runs 14 residues. DNA for the CDR3: TGTGCCAGCAGCTTAGGTCCAGCCACCTACGAGCAGTACTTC. Its translation: CASSLGPATYEQYF.

The chain employs TRBV5-4 and TRBJ1-4; D possibly corresponds to TRBD1 (5 bases). The CDR3 covers 14 residues. The ends were cut back, 4 bases at V and 6 bases at J, with 13 bases in the middle. CDR1 and CDR2 (germline): SGHNT, YYREEE (reference sequence). The chain's CDR3 is CASSPQGVDEKLFF. The CDR3 region has the DNA TGTGCCAGCAGCCCGCAGGGTGTGGATGAAAAACTGTTTTTT.

The chain joins TRBV4-3 to TRBJ1-2; D gene ambiguous. CDR1 is LGHNA and CDR2 is YSLEER in the germline V gene. The CDR3 sequence is 14 residues long. V was pared by 0 bases and J by 8 bases, with 13 bases between. The CDR3 protein is CASSQDLRTGGYTF. The CDR3 bases are TGCGCCAGCAGCCAAGATCTCCGGACCGGAGGCTACACCTTC.

This clone showed up just once. The rearrangement joins TRBV28 to TRBJ2-7; D might be TRBD1 or TRBD2, each matching 5 bases. V was cut by 5 bases and J by 2 bases, with 10 bases left in between. CDR1 is MDHEN, CDR2 SYDVKM, per germline. The CDR3 sequence is 13 residues long. This chain's CDR3 is CASSRGDTYEQYF. The CDR3 coding sequence is TGTGCCAGCAGTAGAGGGGATACCTACGAGCAGTACTTC.

The V call is TRBV2, the J call TRBJ1-2, with 8 bases fitting TRBD1. Trimming took 6 bases from V and 8 from J; bases not matched to a gene: 5. CDR3 length: 12 residues. Germline lookup yields CDR1 SNHLY and CDR2 FYNNEI. DNA of the CDR3: TGTGCCAGCAGAGGCGACAGGGGAGGCTACACCTTC. It is translated as CASRGDRGGYTF.

Remarks on this clone: The DNA is omitted, as the CDR3 cannot be located on it reliably, and the CDR3 follows TCRdb's listing. The rearrangement uses TRBV5-6 and TRBJ2-2; the table gives TRBD1 as D, unverified against the DNA. The CDR3 length equals 15 residues, ends included. Germline lookup yields CDR1 SGHDT and CDR2 YYEEEE. CDR3: CASSFAPGAPGPLFF.

This clone has more than one count but fewer than ten. The chain employs TRBV2 and TRBJ1-5; no clear D. Between the trimmed V and J ends, which lost 2 bases and 4 bases, there was a span of 6 bases. The CDR3 is 13 amino acids. Per the germline V gene, CDR1 is SNHLY and CDR2 is FYNNEI. CDR3 in amino acids: CASSEQENQPQHF. The DNA for the CDR3 is TGTGCCAGCAGTGAACAGGAGAATCAGCCCCAGCATTTT.

The chain uses TRBV28 and TRBJ1-2; 7 bases line up with TRBD1. Germline V gene sequence: CDR1 MDHEN, CDR2 SYDVKM. This CDR3 spans 14 amino acids. Trimming at V came to 6 bases and at J to 6 bases, leaving 10 bases not matched to a gene. The DNA for the CDR3 is TGTGCCAGCAGCTATAGGGGGACAGCGGATGGCTACACCTTC. It codes for CASSYRGTADGYTF.

Here the CDR3 reads CASSGRLAGPNEQFF. The CDR3 region has the DNA TGTGCCAGCAGCGGCCGACTAGCGGGGCCCAATGAGCAGTTCTTC. The chain recombines TRBV9 with TRBJ2-1; 11 bases are shared with TRBD2. The CDR3 is 15 amino acids. The trim removed 3 bases at V and 6 bases at J, leaving 5 bases unmatched. The germline V gene has CDR1 SGDLS and CDR2 YYNGEE. Based on the CDR3 plus reference TRBV9 and TRBJ2-1, the full variable domain is DSGVTQTPKHLITATGQRVTLRCSPRSGDLSVYWYQQSLDQGLQFLIQYYNGEERAKGNILERFSAQQFPDLHSELNLSSLELGDSALYFCASSGRLAGPNEQFFGPGTRLTVL.

The V and J genes are TRBV21-1 and TRBJ1-5; TRBD1, the D gene given by the table, was not confirmed from the DNA. TRBV21-1 is a recognized pseudogene. The CDR3 length is 19 residues. The CDR3 DNA reads as TGTGCCAGCAGCATAAGCAGGCCCAGACGGGACAGGGCTAGTCAGCCCCAGCATTTT. It is translated as CASSISRPRRDRASQPQHF.

V is TRBV15 and J is TRBJ1-5, with D uncertain. The germline V gene has CDR1 LNHNV and CDR2 YYDKDF (reference sequence). The CDR3 totals 14 residues. V was cut by 4 bases and J by 4 bases, with 11 bases left in between. The CDR3: CATSKNNLNQPQHF. DNA for the CDR3: TGTGCCACCAGCAAAAACAACTTGAATCAGCCCCAGCATTTT.

The rearrangement uses TRBV4-1 and TRBJ2-5, with TRBD2 matching over 11 bases. CDR1 is MGHRA and CDR2 is YSYEKL in the germline V gene. CDR3 size: 17 residues. V lost 1 base to trimming and J lost 5 bases; unmatched junction nucleotides: 9. The CDR3 here is CASSQGNSGRARETQYF. The CDR3 DNA is TGCGCCAGCAGCCAAGGGAATAGCGGGAGGGCCCGCGAGACCCAGTACTTC.

V gene TRBV5-1 combines with J gene TRBJ1-4; 10 bases map to TRBD1. Germline CDR1 and CDR2: SGHRS and YFSETQ. The V segment lost 4 bases and the J segment 12 bases; nucleotides outside the gene matches: 6. This CDR3 comprises 13 residues. DNA of the CDR3: TGCGCCAGCAGCCCGGGACAGGGGAGAGAACTGTTTTTT. It encodes CASSPGQGRELFF.

The V call is TRBV27, the J call TRBJ1-6, with no clear D. Trimming left V 5 bases short and J 3 bases short, with 5 bases between. This CDR3 has 13 residues. Germline CDR1 reads MNHEY; CDR2 reads SMNVEV (reference sequence). The CDR3 region is CASSPDYNSPLHF. In DNA form, the CDR3 reads TGTGCCAGCAGTCCCGACTATAATTCACCCCTCCACTTT.

This chain connects TRBV6-1 to TRBJ1-2; 8 bases map to TRBD1. Germline CDR1 and CDR2: MNHNS and SASEGT. There are 15 residues in the CDR3. The V segment lost 2 bases and the J segment 8 bases; nucleotides outside the gene matches: 10. The CDR3 bases are TGTGCCAGCAGTGAATTGAGACAGGGGCTTGGGGGCTACACCTTC. It encodes CASSELRQGLGGYTF.